Below are 9 T cell receptor beta chains sequenced from a single sample in a study of control samples from healthy donors and cancer patients. The repertoire was sequenced with immunoSEQ multiplex PCR; TCRdb's copy has only in-frame clones and lacks some. This table has roughly 120,000 clones, more than 80% appearing once. The sequencing input was blood. These receptors all stem from a man aged 50 or older in good health.

The chain joins TRBV10-3 to TRBJ1-2, with 10 bases matching TRBD1. The CDR3 is made up of 15 amino acids. Germline values: CDR1 ENHRY, CDR2 SYGVKD. The ends lost 3 bases at V and 6 bases at J; junction bases unmatched: 7. As DNA, the CDR3 is TGTGCCATCAGTGAACTGACAGGGGGCGCGGATGGCTACACCTTC. It codes for CAISELTGGADGYTF.

This chain joins TRBV3-1 (or the pseudogene TRBV3-2) and TRBJ1-5, with a weak D call TRBD1 (5 bases). Trimming removed 0 bases from V and 9 bases from J, with 12 bases in between. Germline V gene sequence: CDR1 LGHDT, CDR2 YNNKEL (reference sequence). There are 14 residues in the CDR3. CDR3 sequence reads: CASSQDRAGGPQHF. The CDR3 DNA follows: TGTGCCAGCAGCCAAGACAGGGCCGGGGGGCCCCAGCATTTT.

CDR3 sequence (DNA): TGTGCCAGCTCCCATCTTCTGGGGACAGGCTACACCTTC. It is translated as CASSHLLGTGYTF. V is TRBV18 and J is TRBJ1-2; D might be TRBD1 (6 bases). This CDR3 is built from 13 residues. Germline lookup yields CDR1 KGHSH and CDR2 LQKENI. Trimming pared 6 bases from V and 8 bases from J, leaving 16 bases between.

The chain couples TRBV2 to TRBJ2-2; 14 bases line up with TRBD2. Germline V gives CDR1 SNHLY, CDR2 FYNNEI. V gave up 5 bases and J gave up 6 bases; unmatched junction bases: 2. This CDR3 region has 15 residues. The CDR3 region has the DNA TGTGCCAGCAGTCGGACTAGCGGGGGGCCCGGGGAGCTGTTTTTT. It codes for CASSRTSGGPGELFF.

This clone was seen only a few times. The rearrangement links TRBV5-1 to TRBJ1-2; 9 bases match TRBD1. J gave up 4 bases and V 4 bases, and 11 bases lay outside the gene matches. The CDR3 runs to 16 residues. Germline CDR1 and CDR2: SGHRS and YFSETQ. For the CDR3, the DNA is TGCGCCAGCAGCCGGATTGGGACAGGGTTGGGCTATGGCTACACCTTC. It yields the protein CASSRIGTGLGYGYTF.

V and J are TRBV7-2 and TRBJ2-3; D possibly corresponds to TRBD2 (5 bases). The CDR3 is made up of 15 amino acids. The V and J ends lost 2 bases and 2 bases respectively, with 11 bases between them. Germline V CDR1 and CDR2: SGHTA, FQGNSA. The CDR3 nucleotides read TGTGCCAGCAGCTTAACCGGAGGAGCCACAGATACGCAGTATTTT. As protein: CASSLTGGATDTQYF.

This sequence joins TRBV5-5 and TRBJ1-1, with unresolved D. The V gene lost 0 bases and the J gene lost 0 bases, with 12 bases spanning the gap. CDR1 SGHKS and CDR2 YYEKEE come from the germline V gene (reference sequence). CDR3 length equals 16 residues. The CDR3 sequence is CASSLAGDRMNTEAFF. CDR3 DNA sequence: TGTGCCAGCAGCTTGGCCGGGGATAGGATGAACACTGAAGCTTTCTTT.

This chain uses TRBV12-3 or TRBV12-4 with TRBJ2-1, with a tentative D call TRBD2 (5 bases). V was pared by 5 bases and J by 4 bases, with 9 bases between. CDR3 length: 13 amino acids. In nucleotides, the CDR3 is TGTGCCAGCAGTCGCGGGCTATACAATGAGCAGTTCTTC. Translating gives CASSRGLYNEQFF.

This clone came up once. The rearrangement links TRBV4-1 to TRBJ1-5; the D gene is possibly TRBD1 (6 bases). V was shortened by 1 base and J by 7 bases, with 14 bases between the two germline ends. The germline CDR1 and CDR2 sequences are MGHRA and YSYEKL. CDR3 length equals 15 residues. CDR3 coding DNA: TGCGCCAGCAGCCAAGCAGGGGCAGGGTTACAGCCCCAGCATTTT. It codes for CASSQAGAGLQPQHF.